The TCR beta chain under discussion was sequenced for a study of T cells after yellow fever vaccination. Findings and limits, study-wide: FACS-sorted repertoires might harbor abundant contaminating clonotypes from the bulk population.

The ends were cut back, 4 bases at V and 8 bases at J, with 19 bases in the middle. CDR3 size: 15 residues. CDR1 and CDR2 from the germline V gene are SGHRS and YFSETQ. On this clonotype: The antigen is not known.

5'RACE template switching generated TCR cDNA, adding a universal primer site and UMIs. Using its own MiXCR run on the 5' RACE reads, TCRdb lists one record per CDR3 protein. The sample contains some 240,000 distinct CDR3 sequences, 2.5% to 3.5% of which appear only once. The sequence was collected from a man younger than 35 who received the YFV17D yellow fever vaccine. This chain uses TRBV5-1 with TRBJ2-4; tentatively, D is TRBD1 (6 bases). The sequencing here drew on CD4+ T cells sorted from PBMCs, taken 10 days after the yellow fever booster vaccination. CDR3 sequence (DNA): TGCGCCAGCAGCGTGGGAACAGGGTTCGAGGACATTCAGTACTTC. Protein product: CASSVGTGFEDIQYF.